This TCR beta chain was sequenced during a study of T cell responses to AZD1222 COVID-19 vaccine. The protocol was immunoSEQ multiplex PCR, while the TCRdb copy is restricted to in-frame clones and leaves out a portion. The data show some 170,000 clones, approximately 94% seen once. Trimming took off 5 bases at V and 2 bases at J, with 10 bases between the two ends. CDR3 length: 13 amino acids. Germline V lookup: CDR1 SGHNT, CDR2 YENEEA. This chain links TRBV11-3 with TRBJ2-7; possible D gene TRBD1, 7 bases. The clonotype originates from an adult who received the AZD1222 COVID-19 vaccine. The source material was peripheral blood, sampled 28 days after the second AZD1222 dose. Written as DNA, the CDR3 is TGTGCCAGCAGCCCCAGGGGGGCCTACGAGCAGTACTTC. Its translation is CASSPRGAYEQYF.